This section outlines one T cell receptor (beta chain) sequence together with its context. Its target is not known. Measured with immunoSEQ multiplex PCR; TCRdb has only the in-frame clones, and not every one. This sample has about 400,000 clones, with approximately 89% found just once. The data belong to a study of Ad26.COV2.S vaccination and SARS-CoV-2 variants. Across the whole study: Donor was in the COV1001 Ad26.COV2.S trial arm.

Looked up from germline, CDR1 is LNHDA and CDR2 is SQIVND (reference sequence). This CDR3 has 12 amino acids. Trimming shortened V by 6 bases and J by 6 bases, and 9 bases separated the two germline ends. Points from the study as a whole: Considerable breadth of spike-specific CD8+ and CD4+ T cell responses has reportedly been documented following vaccination.

Treatment: approximately 18 received Ad26.COV2.S at low or high dose, single or two shots; 5 received placebo; per-sample allocation not given. Collection of the samples took place on day 63 after the first injection of vaccine or placebo. The TCR originated in a person between 18 and 65 years old who received the Ad26.COV2.S COVID-19 vaccine or a placebo. The chain has TRBV19 and TRBJ1-5; D is unclear. The sample consisted of peripheral blood, taken in a trial of Ad26.COV2.S vaccine versus placebo. CDR3 coding DNA: TGTGCCAGTAGGGCCGGGAGTCAGCCCCAGCATTTT. Its protein product is CASRAGSQPQHF.